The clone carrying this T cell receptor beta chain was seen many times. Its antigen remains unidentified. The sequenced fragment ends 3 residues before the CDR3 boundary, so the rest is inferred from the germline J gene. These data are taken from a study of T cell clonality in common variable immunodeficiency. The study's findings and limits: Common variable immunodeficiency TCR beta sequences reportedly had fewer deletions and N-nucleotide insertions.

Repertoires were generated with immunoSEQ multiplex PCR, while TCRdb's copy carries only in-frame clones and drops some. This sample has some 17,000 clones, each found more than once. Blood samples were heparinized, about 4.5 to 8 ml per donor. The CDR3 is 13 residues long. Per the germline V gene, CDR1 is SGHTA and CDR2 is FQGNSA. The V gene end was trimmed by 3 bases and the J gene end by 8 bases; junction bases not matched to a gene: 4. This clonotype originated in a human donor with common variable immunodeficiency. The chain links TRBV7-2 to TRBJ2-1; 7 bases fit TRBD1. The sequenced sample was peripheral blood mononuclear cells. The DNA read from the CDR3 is TGTGCCAGCAGCTTCCCCGACAGGGATGAG. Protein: CASSFPDRDE. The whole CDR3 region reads CASSFPDRDEQFF.